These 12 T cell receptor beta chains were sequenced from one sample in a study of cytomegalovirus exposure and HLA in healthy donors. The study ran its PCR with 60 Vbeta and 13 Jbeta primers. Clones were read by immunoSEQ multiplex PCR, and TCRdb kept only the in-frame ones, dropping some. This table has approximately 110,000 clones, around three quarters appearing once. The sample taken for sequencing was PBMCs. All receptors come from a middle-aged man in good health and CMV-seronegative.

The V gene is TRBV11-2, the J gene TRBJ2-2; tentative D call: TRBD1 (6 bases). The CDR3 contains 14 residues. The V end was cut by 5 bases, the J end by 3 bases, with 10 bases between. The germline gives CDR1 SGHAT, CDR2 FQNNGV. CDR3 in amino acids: CASSAGTYTGELFF. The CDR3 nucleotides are TGTGCCAGCAGCGCCGGGACATACACCGGGGAGCTGTTTTTT.

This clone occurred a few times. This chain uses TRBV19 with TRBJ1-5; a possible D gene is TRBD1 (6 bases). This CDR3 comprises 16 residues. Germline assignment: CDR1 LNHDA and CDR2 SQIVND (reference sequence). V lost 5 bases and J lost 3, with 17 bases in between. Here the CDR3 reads CASSSYRERTNQPQHF. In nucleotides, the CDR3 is TGTGCCAGTAGTTCGTACAGGGAGAGAACCAATCAGCCCCAGCATTTT.

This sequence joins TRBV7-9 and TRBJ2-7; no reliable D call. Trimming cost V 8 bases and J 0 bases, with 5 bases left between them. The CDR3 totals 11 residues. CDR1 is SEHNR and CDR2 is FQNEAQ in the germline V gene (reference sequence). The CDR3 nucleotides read TGTGCCAGCGCAGGCTCCTACGAGCAGTACTTC. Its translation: CASAGSYEQYF. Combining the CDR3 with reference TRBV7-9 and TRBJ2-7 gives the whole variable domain DTGVSQNPRHKITKRGQNVTFRCDPISEHNRLYWYRQTLGQGPEFLTYFQNEAQLEKSRLLSDRFSAERPKGSFSTLEIQRTEQGDSAMYLCASAGSYEQYFGPGTRLTVT.

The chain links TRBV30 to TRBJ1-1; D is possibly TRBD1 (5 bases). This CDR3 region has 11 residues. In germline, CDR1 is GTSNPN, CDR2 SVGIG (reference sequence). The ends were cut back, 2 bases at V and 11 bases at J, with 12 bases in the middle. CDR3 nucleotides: TGTGCCTGGAGTAAATCAGGGTATGCTTTCTTT. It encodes CAWSKSGYAFF.

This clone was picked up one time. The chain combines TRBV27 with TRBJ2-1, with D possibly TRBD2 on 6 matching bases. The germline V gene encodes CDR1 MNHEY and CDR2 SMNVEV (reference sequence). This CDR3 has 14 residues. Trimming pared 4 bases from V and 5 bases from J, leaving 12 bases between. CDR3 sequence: CASSSAGPHNEQFF. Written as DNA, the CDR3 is TGTGCCAGCAGTTCGGCGGGGCCCCACAATGAGCAGTTCTTC.

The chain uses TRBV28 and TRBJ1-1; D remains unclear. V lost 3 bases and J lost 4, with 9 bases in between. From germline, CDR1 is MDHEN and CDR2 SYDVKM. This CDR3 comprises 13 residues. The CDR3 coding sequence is TGTGCCAGCAGTTTTCAGGATGTCACTGAAGCTTTCTTT. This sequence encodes CASSFQDVTEAFF.

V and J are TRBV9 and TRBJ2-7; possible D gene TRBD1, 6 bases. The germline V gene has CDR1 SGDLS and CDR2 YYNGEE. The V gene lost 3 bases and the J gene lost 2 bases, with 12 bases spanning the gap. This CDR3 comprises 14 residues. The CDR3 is CASSARDTAYEQYF. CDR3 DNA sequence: TGTGCCAGCAGCGCCAGGGACACGGCCTACGAGCAGTACTTC.

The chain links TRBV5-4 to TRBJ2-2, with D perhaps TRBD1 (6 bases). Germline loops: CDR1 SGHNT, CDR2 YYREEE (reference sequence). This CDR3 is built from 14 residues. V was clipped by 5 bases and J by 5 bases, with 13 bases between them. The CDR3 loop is CASSTRTVTGELFF. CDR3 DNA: TGTGCCAGCAGTACCCGGACAGTAACCGGGGAGCTGTTTTTT.

As DNA, the CDR3 is TGTGCCTGGAGTGTGACAGCTGGAAACACCATATATTTT. Its protein is CAWSVTAGNTIYF. The V call is TRBV30, the J call TRBJ1-3; TRBD1 might be the D (5 bases). V gave up 0 bases and J gave up 2 bases, with 5 bases separating them. Germline values: CDR1 GTSNPN, CDR2 SVGIG (reference sequence). This CDR3 comprises 13 residues.

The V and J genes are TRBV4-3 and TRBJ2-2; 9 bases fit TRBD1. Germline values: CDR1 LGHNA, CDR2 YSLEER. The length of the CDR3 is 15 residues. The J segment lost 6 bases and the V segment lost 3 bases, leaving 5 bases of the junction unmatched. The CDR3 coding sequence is TGCGCCAGCAGCCAGGGGACAGGGATTCCCGGGGAGCTGTTTTTT. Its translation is CASSQGTGIPGELFF.

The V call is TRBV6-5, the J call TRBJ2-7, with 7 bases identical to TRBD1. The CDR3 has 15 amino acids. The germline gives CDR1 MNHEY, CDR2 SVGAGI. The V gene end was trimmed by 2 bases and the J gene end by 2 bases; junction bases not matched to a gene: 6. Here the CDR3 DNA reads TGTGCCAGCAGTTACGGAGGCCAGGGGGCCTACGAGCAGTACTTC. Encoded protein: CASSYGGQGAYEQYF.

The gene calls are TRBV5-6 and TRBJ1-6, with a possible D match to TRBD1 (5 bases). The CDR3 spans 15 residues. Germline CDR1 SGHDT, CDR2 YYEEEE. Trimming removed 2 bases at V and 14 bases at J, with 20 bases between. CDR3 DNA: TGTGCCAGCAGCTTCCAGGGAAGCGGGTTGCTGGCCCTCCACTTT. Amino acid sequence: CASSFQGSGLLALHF.